Each of the 10 T cell receptor beta chains below was sequenced from the same sample in a study of blood T cells in healthy people across ages. Together with a sample-barcoded 5' primer, a J-beta primer mix was included in a second PCR lasting about 7 to 12 cycles. TCRdb called the 5' RACE reads again in MiXCR, with one record for every CDR3 protein. The table includes about 1.6 million distinct CDR3 sequences, around 36% detected once. Sequencing used blood. The receptors here all came from a young woman in good health.

The V call is TRBV9, the J call TRBJ2-3; the D is unclear. Germline CDR1 and CDR2: SGDLS and YYNGEE. This CDR3 region has 12 residues. V lost 3 bases to trimming and J lost 3 bases, with 5 bases between them. CDR3 loop: CASSGMTDTQYF. The DNA of the CDR3 is TGTGCCAGCAGCGGAATGACAGATACGCAGTATTTT. Supplemented by reference TRBV9 and TRBJ2-3, the full variable domain reads DSGVTQTPKHLITATGQRVTLRCSPRSGDLSVYWYQQSLDQGLQFLIQYYNGEERAKGNILERFSAQQFPDLHSELNLSSLELGDSALYFCASSGMTDTQYFGPGTRLTVL.

This chain connects TRBV7-2 to TRBJ2-3; D remains unclear. Germline lookup yields CDR1 SGHTA and CDR2 FQGNSA. V was cut by 5 bases and J by 2 bases, with 14 bases left in between. The CDR3 is 15 amino acids. CDR3 DNA: TGTGCCAGCAGCCCCCGACTCCGAACCACAGATACGCAGTATTTT. Amino acids: CASSPRLRTTDTQYF.

This clonotype was counted a few times. The genes are TRBV4-1 and TRBJ1-5; D not resolved. Germline assignment: CDR1 MGHRA and CDR2 YSYEKL. The CDR3 totals 15 residues. Trimming removed 0 bases from V and 7 bases from J, with 13 bases in between. The CDR3, as DNA: TGCGCCAGCAGCCAAGATCAGGTCTTGGGGCAGCCCCAGCATTTT. It specifies CASSQDQVLGQPQHF.

This clonotype was observed a handful of times. The chain has TRBV11-1 and TRBJ2-1, with 8 positions matching TRBD2. The CDR3 contains 16 residues. Trimming removed 2 bases from V and 3 bases from J; junction bases left unmatched: 6. In germline, CDR1 is SGHAT, CDR2 FQDESV (reference sequence). The DNA of the CDR3 is TGTGCCAGCAGCTTACCGTGGCGGGAGGACTACAATGAGCAGTTCTTC. Translation gives CASSLPWREDYNEQFF. Full variable domain (missing parts from reference TRBV11-1 and TRBJ2-1): EAEVAQSPRYKITEKSQAVAFWCDPISGHATLYWYRQILGQGPELLVQFQDESVVDDSQLPKDRFSAERLKGVDSTLKIQPAELGDSAMYLCASSLPWREDYNEQFFGPGTRLTVL.

This clonotype was counted at least ten times. This chain joins TRBV6-6 and TRBJ2-1; no clear D. The germline V and J ends were trimmed by 7 bases and 0 bases, with 1 base remaining between them. The CDR3 contains 11 residues. CDR1 and CDR2 from the germline V gene are MNHNY and SVGAGI (reference sequence). The CDR3 nucleotides are TGTGCCAGCAACTCCTACAATGAGCAGTTCTTC. It encodes CASNSYNEQFF.

In nucleotides, the CDR3 is TGTGCCAGCAGTGTAAGCGGGAGGGGCCACAATGAGCAGTTCTTC. Its protein product is CASSVSGRGHNEQFF. The chain links TRBV27 to TRBJ2-1, with 10 bases fitting TRBD2. Trimming removed 5 bases from V and 5 bases from J; junction bases left unmatched: 6. CDR3 length: 15 residues. Germline V gene lookup returns CDR1 MNHEY and CDR2 SMNVEV (reference sequence).

In its sample, this clonotype was seen once. The J gene is TRBJ1-1, the V gene TRBV5-1; 9 nucleotides align to TRBD1. CDR1 and CDR2 from the germline V gene are SGHRS and YFSETQ. The CDR3 consists of 14 residues. Trimming took 2 bases from V and 6 from J; bases not matched to a gene: 5. The CDR3 protein is CASSLQGAKAEAFF. The CDR3, as DNA: TGCGCCAGCAGCTTACAGGGGGCGAAGGCTGAAGCTTTCTTT.

This chain connects TRBV4-2 to TRBJ2-7, with D perhaps TRBD1 (6 bases). V was pared by 0 bases and J by 2 bases, with 20 bases between. The germline gives CDR1 LGHNA, CDR2 YNFKEQ. The CDR3 has 18 residues. In DNA form, the CDR3 reads TGTGCCAGCAGCCAAGAGAGGGGGTCATGGGGGCGGCCCTACGAGCAGTACTTC. It specifies CASSQERGSWGRPYEQYF.

The genes are TRBV7-6 and TRBJ2-3; 13 bases match TRBD2. The CDR3 spans 17 residues. Germline lookup yields CDR1 SGHVS and CDR2 FNYEAQ. Germline trimming cut 1 base from V and 8 bases from J; bases unmatched to any gene: 9. In DNA, the CDR3 is TGTGCCAGCAGCTTAGTCGAACTAGCGGGGGGGCCGGGTACGCAGTATTTT. It encodes CASSLVELAGGPGTQYF.

The chain recombines TRBV27 with TRBJ1-1, with D unresolved. V lost 4 bases, J lost 4 bases, and 16 bases lay in between. CDR3 size: 15 residues. Per the germline V gene, CDR1 is MNHEY and CDR2 is SMNVEV (reference sequence). CDR3 loop: CASSSLAALTTEAFF. The CDR3 bases are TGTGCCAGCAGTTCCCTTGCAGCCCTCACCACTGAAGCTTTCTTT.